The entry below gives a single T cell receptor (beta chain) sequence along with its context. This clone was detected many times. Its target antigen remains unknown. Base quality data are lacking; no much larger clone is found one base away. Before undergoing thyroid surgery, none of the patients had been given any kind of treatment. Using T-cell receptor beta sequencing, the study looked back at clinical samples from patients collected from about 2011 to 2019. From the cysteine up to the phenylalanine, the CDR3 has a length of 17 residues. The only DNA kept is the CDR3, 51 bases in frame from the first base. For this chain, trimming is 5 bases at the V end and 0 bases at the J end, and the number of junction bases without a gene match is 11. From a lookup of the germline V gene (reference sequence), CDR1 and CDR2 are MNHEY and SMNVEV. The data derive from a study of metastatic and nonmetastatic thyroid tumors (dated by TCRdb to about 2020). About the study as a whole: The researchers compared repertoires between peripheral blood samples and tumor or nodule tissue samples from patients with malignant or benign thyroid disease.

Libraries were constructed by PCR. Sequencing took place on an Illumina HiSeq 4000. High-throughput sequencing was used to profile the TCR beta-chain CDR3 region of each patient. In the paper's pipeline: CDR3 differences across clinicopathological groups were used to build a classifier for discriminating distant-metastatic papillary thyroid cancer patients. The Shannon index was used to measure repertoire diversity, and the Morisita-Horn index was used to measure how similar tumor and blood repertoires were. In TCRdb, the public reads were trimmed at Q25 with fastp and aligned with MiXCR, with productive beta chains retained. TCRdb, not the original authors, processed these V and J calls. The sample table contains about 24,000 clones; only one count was recorded for 21% of them. Clones ranked in the top ten supply over 10% of the sample. Results the study describes overall, beyond this receptor: In both blood and tumor samples, malignant tumors were reported to have significantly higher TCR beta diversity than benign nodules.

The receptor was derived from a male donor with papillary thyroid cancer or a benign thyroid nodule (not recorded which). Some clones in this sample may be carry-over from other donors' samples. The chain employs TRBV27 and TRBJ1-2, and 8 junction bases match TRBD1. Sequencing was done on a sample of blood. At the DNA level, the sequence is TGTGCCAGCAGTACTCGGACAGGGCGCCCTTCTAACTATGGCTACACCTTC. Protein translation: CASSTRTGRPSNYGYTF.